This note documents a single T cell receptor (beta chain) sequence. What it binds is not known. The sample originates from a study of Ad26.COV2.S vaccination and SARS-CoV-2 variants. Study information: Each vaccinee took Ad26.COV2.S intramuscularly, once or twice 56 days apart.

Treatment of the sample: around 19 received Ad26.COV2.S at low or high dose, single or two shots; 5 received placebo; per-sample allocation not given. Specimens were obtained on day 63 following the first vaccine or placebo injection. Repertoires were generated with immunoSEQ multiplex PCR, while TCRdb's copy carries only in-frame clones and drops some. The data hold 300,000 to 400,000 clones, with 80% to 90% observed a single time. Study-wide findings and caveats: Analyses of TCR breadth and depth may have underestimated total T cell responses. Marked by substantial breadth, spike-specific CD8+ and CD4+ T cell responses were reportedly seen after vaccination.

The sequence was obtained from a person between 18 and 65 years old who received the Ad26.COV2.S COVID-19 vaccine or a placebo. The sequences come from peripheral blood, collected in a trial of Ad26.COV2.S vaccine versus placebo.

CDR3 nucleotide sequence: TGTGCCAGCAGCTCACCCGAGGACAGCGAGTTCAATGAGCAGTTCTTC. Encoded protein: CASSSPEDSEFNEQFF. This chain uses TRBV13 with TRBJ2-1; perhaps TRBD1 as D (6 bases). There are 16 residues in the CDR3. Germline-derived CDR1 and CDR2 are PRHDT and FYEKMQ (reference sequence). The germline V and J ends were trimmed by 4 bases and 6 bases, with 19 bases remaining between them.